The TCR beta chain under discussion was sequenced for a study of T-cell reconstitution after alpha-beta-depleted transplantation in children. The authors prepared the TCRbeta library with unique molecular identifiers. In TCRdb, the PCR reads were re-called with MiXCR into one record per CDR3 protein. The sample contains a few hundred thousand distinct CDR3 sequences, 11% of which appear only once. Germline V CDR1 and CDR2: SQVTM, ANQGSEA. CDR3 size: 14 residues. V was clipped by 0 bases and J by 5 bases, with 12 bases between them. Only a few counts were recorded for this clonotype. Sequences were derived from PBMCs from the stem cell graft donor, sampled from the stem cell graft. This clonotype was obtained from a human donor who donated a stem cell graft to a child with acute myeloid leukemia. V usage is TRBV29-1 and J usage is TRBJ2-3; D is uncertain. The CDR3 loop is CSVEDHRTIDTQYF. In DNA form, the CDR3 reads TGCAGCGTTGAAGATCATAGAACCATAGATACGCAGTATTTT.